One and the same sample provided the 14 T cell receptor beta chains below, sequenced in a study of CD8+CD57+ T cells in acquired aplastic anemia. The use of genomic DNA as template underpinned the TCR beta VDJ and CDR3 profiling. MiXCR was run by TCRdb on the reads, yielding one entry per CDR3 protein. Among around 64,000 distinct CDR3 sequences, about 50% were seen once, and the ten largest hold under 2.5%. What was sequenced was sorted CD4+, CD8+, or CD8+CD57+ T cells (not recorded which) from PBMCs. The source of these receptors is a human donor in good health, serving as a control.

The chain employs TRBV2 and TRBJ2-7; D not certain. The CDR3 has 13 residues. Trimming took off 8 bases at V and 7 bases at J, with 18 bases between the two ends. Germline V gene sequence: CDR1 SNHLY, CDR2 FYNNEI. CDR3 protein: CASVSTIGGEQYF. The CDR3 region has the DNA TGTGCCAGCGTTTCGACCATCGGCGGAGAGCAGTACTTC.

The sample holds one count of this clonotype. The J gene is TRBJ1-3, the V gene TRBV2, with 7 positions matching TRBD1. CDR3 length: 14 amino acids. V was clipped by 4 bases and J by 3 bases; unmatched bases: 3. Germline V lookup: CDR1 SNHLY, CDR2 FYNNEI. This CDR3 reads CASSGGTVGNTIYF. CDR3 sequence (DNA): TGTGCCAGCAGTGGTGGGACAGTTGGAAACACCATATATTTT.

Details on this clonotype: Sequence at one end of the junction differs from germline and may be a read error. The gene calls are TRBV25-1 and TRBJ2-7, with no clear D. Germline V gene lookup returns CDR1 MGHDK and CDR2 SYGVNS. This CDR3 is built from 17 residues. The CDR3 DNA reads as TGCGCCAGCAGTGAGTCGATTTTTCCCGGACGGAACTACGAGCAGTACTTC. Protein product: CASSESIFPGRNYEQYF.

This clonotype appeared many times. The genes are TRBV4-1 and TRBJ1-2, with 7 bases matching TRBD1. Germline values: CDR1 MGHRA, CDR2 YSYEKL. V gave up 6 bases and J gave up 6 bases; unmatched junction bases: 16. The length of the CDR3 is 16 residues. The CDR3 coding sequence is TGCGCCAGCAGACTAGGGGGCGGGGGCGGGCAGGATGGCTACACCTTC. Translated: CASRLGGGGGQDGYTF.

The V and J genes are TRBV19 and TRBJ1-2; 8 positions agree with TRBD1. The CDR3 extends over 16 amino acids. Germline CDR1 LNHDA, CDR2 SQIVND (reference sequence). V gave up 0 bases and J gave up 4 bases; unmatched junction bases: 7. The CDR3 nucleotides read TGTGCCAGTAGTATAGACGCAGGACAGGGCGTCTATGGCTACACCTTC. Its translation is CASSIDAGQGVYGYTF.

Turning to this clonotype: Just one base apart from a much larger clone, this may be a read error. The CDR3 bases are TGTGCCTGGAGTGTACAAGTGACAGTGAACGCTGAAGCTTTCTTT. This translates into CAWSVQVTVNAEAFF. The chain carries TRBV30 and TRBJ1-1; tentatively, D is TRBD1 (5 bases). CDR1 is GTSNPN and CDR2 is SVGIG in the germline V gene (reference sequence). This CDR3 is built from 15 residues.

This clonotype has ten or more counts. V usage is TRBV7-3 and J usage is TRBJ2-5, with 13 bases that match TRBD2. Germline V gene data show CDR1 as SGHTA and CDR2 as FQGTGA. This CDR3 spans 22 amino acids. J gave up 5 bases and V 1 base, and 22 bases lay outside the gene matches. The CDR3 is CASSLIGGATSGRALFGETQYF. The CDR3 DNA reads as TGTGCCAGCAGCTTAATAGGGGGGGCCACTAGCGGGAGGGCCCTATTCGGCGAGACCCAGTACTTC.

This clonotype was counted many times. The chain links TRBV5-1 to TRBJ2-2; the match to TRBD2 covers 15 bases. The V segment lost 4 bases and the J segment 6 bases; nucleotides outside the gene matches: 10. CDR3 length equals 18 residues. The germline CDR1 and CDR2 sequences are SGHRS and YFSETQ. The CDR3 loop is CASSKTPGLAGGPGELFF. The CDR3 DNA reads TGCGCCAGCAGCAAAACCCCGGGACTAGCGGGAGGACCCGGGGAGCTGTTTTTT.

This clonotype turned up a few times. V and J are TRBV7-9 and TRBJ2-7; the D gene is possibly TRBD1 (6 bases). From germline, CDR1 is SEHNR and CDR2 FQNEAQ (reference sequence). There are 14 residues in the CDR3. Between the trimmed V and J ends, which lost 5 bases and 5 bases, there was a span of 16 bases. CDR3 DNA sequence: TGTGCCAGCAGCAAACAGGGTTCAAGTGACGAGCAGTACTTC. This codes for CASSKQGSSDEQYF.

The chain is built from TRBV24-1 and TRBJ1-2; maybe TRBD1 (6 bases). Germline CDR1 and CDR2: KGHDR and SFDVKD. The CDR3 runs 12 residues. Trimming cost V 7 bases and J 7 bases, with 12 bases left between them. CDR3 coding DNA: TGTGCCACCAGCGACAGGTACTTTGGCTACACCTTC. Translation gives CATSDRYFGYTF.

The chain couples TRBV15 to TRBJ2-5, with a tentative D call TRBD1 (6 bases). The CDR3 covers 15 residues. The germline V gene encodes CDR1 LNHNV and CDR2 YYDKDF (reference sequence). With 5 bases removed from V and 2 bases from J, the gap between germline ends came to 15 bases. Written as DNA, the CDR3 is TGTGCCACCAGCGCACCTGGACAGACGCAAGAGACCCAGTACTTC. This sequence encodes CATSAPGQTQETQYF.

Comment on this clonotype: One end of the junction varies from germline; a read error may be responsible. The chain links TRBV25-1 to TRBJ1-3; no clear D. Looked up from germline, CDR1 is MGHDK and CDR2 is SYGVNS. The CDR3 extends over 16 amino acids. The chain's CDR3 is CASSGFLQPSGNAIYF. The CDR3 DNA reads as TGTGCCAGCAGTGGATTCTTGCAACCCTCTGGAAACGCCATATATTTT.

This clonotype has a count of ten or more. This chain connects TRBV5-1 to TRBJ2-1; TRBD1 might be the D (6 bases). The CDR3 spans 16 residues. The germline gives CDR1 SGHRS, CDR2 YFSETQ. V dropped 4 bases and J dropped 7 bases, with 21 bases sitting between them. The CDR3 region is CASSGGLDRLQNEQFF. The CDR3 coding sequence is TGCGCCAGCAGCGGAGGACTGGACAGACTACAAAATGAGCAGTTCTTC.

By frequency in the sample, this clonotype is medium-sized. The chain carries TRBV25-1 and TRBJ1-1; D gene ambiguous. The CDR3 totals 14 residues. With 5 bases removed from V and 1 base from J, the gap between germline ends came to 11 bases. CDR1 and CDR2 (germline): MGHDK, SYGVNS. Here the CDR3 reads CASSTLNRNTEAFF. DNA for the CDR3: TGTGCCAGCAGTACGCTCAACAGGAACACTGAAGCTTTCTTT.